Sequencing of this T cell receptor (beta chain) was carried out in a study of cytomegalovirus exposure and HLA in healthy donors. The study's findings and limits: Among TCR beta chains, those listed as cytomegalovirus-associated numbered fewer than 200. Most TCR sequences were seen very rarely across donors, but some public TCRs occurred in many.

In the case of this clone: No antigen is known for it.

The CDR3 runs to 11 residues. Germline lookup yields CDR1 SGHAT and CDR2 FQNNGV. V lost 9 bases to trimming and J lost 4 bases; unmatched junction nucleotides: 2. Produced via immunoSEQ multiplex PCR; TCRdb's table is partial and in-frame only. Here the sample spans about 140,000 clones, about 90% being singletons. Sequencing was carried out using PBMCs. This clonotype originated in a man aged 18-30 years in good health and CMV-seronegative. V usage is TRBV11-2 and J usage is TRBJ1-1; 7 bases are shared with TRBD1. CDR3 region: CASHRGTEAFF. CDR3 DNA: TGTGCCAGTCACAGGGGCACTGAAGCTTTCTTT.